This is a list of T cell receptor beta chains from one sample in a study of type 1 regulatory T cells. MiXCR, run by TCRdb on the reads, gives a single entry per CDR3 protein. In the table there are about 68,000 distinct CDR3 sequences, about three fifths of which are singletons. Their antigens remain unidentified. Sequencing was performed on cultured T cells, either the whole culture or a sorted T cell fraction (not recorded which). The origin of the receptors is a human donor in good health. The CDR3 runs from the conserved cysteine through the conserved F or W. A D gene is named only where the DNA matches it firmly. Rows give clone size only sometimes, using once, few, many, or a class for an expanded clone.

j_gene | v_gene | d_gene | abundance | CDR3nt | CDR3aa
TRBJ2-2 | TRBV3-1 | - | - | TGTGCTGCAACAGGGATCACCGGGGAGCTGTTTTTT | CAATGITGELFF
TRBJ2-3 | TRBV5-1 | - | medium-sized | TGCGCCAGCAGCTTGGCCTCACAACCCACAGATACGCAGTATTTT | CASSLASQPTDTQYF
TRBJ2-1 | TRBV5-1 | - | - | TGCGCCAGCAGCCCGCAGCCCACCTCCGGTGAGCAGTTCTTC | CASSPQPTSGEQFF
TRBJ2-3 | TRBV7-2 | TRBD2 | - | TGTGCCAGCAGCTCCCTCGGACTAGCGGGAGGGGGAAAGCTGAGAGATACGCAGTATTTT | CASSSLGLAGGGKLRDTQYF
TRBJ2-1 | TRBV4-1 | - | - | TGCGCCAGCAGCCCCGTCTTGGCGAACTCCTACAATGAGCAGTTCTTC | CASSPVLANSYNEQFF
TRBJ2-1 | TRBV24-1 | - | - | TGTGCCACCAGTGATCGCAGCAGGGAAAAAAACAATGAGCAGTTCTTC | CATSDRSREKNNEQFF
TRBJ1-5 | TRBV27 | TRBD1 | - | TGTGCCAGCAGTCCCTTTGGACAGGGGCACTACAATCAGCCCCAGCATTTT | CASSPFGQGHYNQPQHF
TRBJ2-7 | TRBV20-1 | TRBD2 | - | TGCAGCGTACCCCAACGAGCGGGAGCCCGAGAGCAGTACTTC | CSVPQRAGAREQYF
TRBJ2-5 | TRBV9 | TRBD1 | - | TGTGCCAGCGGCCAGGGGGCTGGGGAGACCCAGTACTTC | CASGQGAGETQYF
TRBJ2-2 | TRBV2 | TRBD2 | few | TGTGCCAGCAGCTCTAGCGGGAGATCTCGCACCGGGGAGCTGTTTTTT | CASSSSGRSRTGELFF
TRBJ2-7 | TRBV7-7 | - | once | TGTGCCAGCAGCCCCATTTCACTGGACTCTACCTACGAGCAGTACTTC | CASSPISLDSTYEQYF
TRBJ2-3 | TRBV20-1 | - | once | TGCAGTGCTATATTCGACCTTGTAGATACGCAGTATTTT | CSAIFDLVDTQYF
TRBJ2-7 | TRBV20-1 | TRBD2 | - | TGCAGTGCTACAAATAGCGGGAGGGGCGAGCAGTACTTC | CSATNSGRGEQYF
TRBJ2-7 | TRBV5-1 | TRBD2 | few | TGCGCCAGCAGCCGGGGGACTAGCGGGACCTACGAGCAGTACTTC | CASSRGTSGTYEQYF
TRBJ2-1 | TRBV2 | TRBD2 | - | TGTGCCAGCAGTGATCGGGGACTAGCGGGTACGGATGAGCAGTTCTTC | CASSDRGLAGTDEQFF
TRBJ1-2 | TRBV29-1 | - | once | TGCAGCGTTGGGACAGCTAACTATGGCTACACCTTC | CSVGTANYGYTF
TRBJ2-3 | TRBV20-1 | TRBD2 | - | TGCAGTGCTAACACCCGACTAGCCGGCGCAGATACGCAGTATTTT | CSANTRLAGADTQYF
TRBJ2-1 | TRBV28 | - | - | TGTGCCAGCAGCATCCCGACCGACAATGAGCAGTTCTTC | CASSIPTDNEQFF
TRBJ1-5 | TRBV9 | - | many | TGTGCCAGCAGCGTGGGCAACACTAATCAGCCCCAGCATTTT | CASSVGNTNQPQHF
TRBJ2-7 | TRBV5-1 | - | few | TGCGCCAGCAGCGCTATTCTGGGCTCCTACGAGCAGTACTTC | CASSAILGSYEQYF
TRBJ1-2 | TRBV30 | - | once | TGTGCCTGGAGTGTACGTGGGGGGAACTATGGCTACACCTTC | CAWSVRGGNYGYTF
TRBJ1-5 | TRBV12-3/TRBV12-4 | - | few | TGTGCCAGCAGTTTACAGGGAATCAATCAGCCCCAGCATTTT | CASSLQGINQPQHF
TRBJ2-5 | TRBV7-9 | - | - | TGTGCCAGCAGCCTACGGGAGAAGGAAGAGACCCAGTACTTC | CASSLREKEETQYF
TRBJ2-7 | TRBV3-1 | TRBD2 | - | TGTGCCAGCAGCCAAAGCGGGGGTTTCTCCTACGAGCAGTACTTC | CASSQSGGFSYEQYF
TRBJ2-2 | TRBV24-1 | - | - | TGTGCCACCCGGGGATCGGCCACCGGGGAGCTGTTTTTT | CATRGSATGELFF
TRBJ1-5 | TRBV12-3/TRBV12-4 | TRBD1 | - | TGTGCCAGCAGAATACAGGGGGCAGGCAATCAGCCCCAGCATTTT | CASRIQGAGNQPQHF
TRBJ2-2 | TRBV19 | - | once | TGTGCCAGTAGAACAACTGGAACCGGGGAGCTGTTTTTT | CASRTTGTGELFF
TRBJ1-5 | TRBV4-2 | TRBD1 | - | TGTGCCAGCAGCCTTGATGGGACAGGGACCCAGCCCCAGCATTTT | CASSLDGTGTQPQHF
TRBJ2-2 | TRBV12-3/TRBV12-4 | - | few | TGTGCCAGCATATCCGGGGGCGGGGGCGTGGGCACCGGGGAGCTGTTTTTT | CASISGGGGVGTGELFF
TRBJ2-1 | TRBV30 | - | - | TGTGCCTGGAGCTTGGGGACCCCTGGCCGGTTCTTC | CAWSLGTPGRFF
TRBJ1-1 | TRBV4-1 | TRBD1 | - | TGCGCCAGCAGCCCCCGACAGGGTTGGGGTGAAGCTTTCTTT | CASSPRQGWGEAFF
TRBJ2-7 | TRBV4-2 | - | - | TGTGCCAGCAGCCAAGGCAGACTATCCTACGAGCAGTACTTC | CASSQGRLSYEQYF
TRBJ2-1 | TRBV7-8 | - | - | TGTGCCAGCAGCCACCGGGTAGCGGAATACAATGAGCAGTTCTTC | CASSHRVAEYNEQFF
TRBJ1-2 | TRBV10-2 | TRBD1 | few | TGCGCCAGCATTCCGGGACAGGGCTATGGCTACACCTTC | CASIPGQGYGYTF
TRBJ2-3 | TRBV2 | - | - | TGTGCCAGCAGTGAGGACGGGGTTAGCACAGATACACAGTATTTT | CASSEDGVSTDTQYF
TRBJ2-3 | TRBV7-7 | TRBD2 | - | TGTGCCAGCAGCTTAGCGCCGGCGGGAGGGTCAGATACGCAGTATTTT | CASSLAPAGGSDTQYF
TRBJ2-3 | TRBV6-5 | - | few | TGTGCCAGCAGGCCCCGTGGGACAGATACGCAGTATTTT | CASRPRGTDTQYF
TRBJ1-1 | TRBV10-2 | TRBD1 | - | TGCGCCAGCAGAAAAACCGGGACAGCCGCTGAAGCTTTCTTT | CASRKTGTAAEAFF
TRBJ2-4 | TRBV7-2 | - | once | TGTGCCAGCAGCTTAGAGATCCCCCAGGCCAAAAACATTCAGTACTTC | CASSLEIPQAKNIQYF
TRBJ2-4 | TRBV28 | TRBD1 | - | TGTGCCAGCAGTCCACAGGGGGTTGTAAAAAACATTCAGTACTTC | CASSPQGVVKNIQYF
TRBJ2-7 | TRBV29-1 | - | few | TGCAGCGTTGCCCTTGCAGGGATTGACCACGAGCAGTACTTC | CSVALAGIDHEQYF
TRBJ2-6 | TRBV19 | - | - | TGTGCCAGTAGAGCCCCCCGGGGACCGGGGAAAGGGGCCAACGTCCTGACTTTC | CASRAPRGPGKGANVLTF
TRBJ1-1 | TRBV29-1 | - | - | TGCAGCGTCATCCCTCATGCGGGGAACACTGAAGCTTTCTTT | CSVIPHAGNTEAFF
TRBJ2-5 | TRBV15 | - | few | TGTGCCACCAGCAGCGTTCACGGATCAGAGACCCAGTACTTC | CATSSVHGSETQYF
TRBJ2-1 | TRBV4-1 | TRBD2 | - | TGCGCCAGCAGCCAAGATTCTAGCTCGCCGGGGGGGCAGTTCTTC | CASSQDSSSPGGQFF
TRBJ2-7 | TRBV5-1 | TRBD2 | - | TGCGCCAGCAGCTTGACCGGGACTAGCGGGAACTCCTACGAGCAGTACTTC | CASSLTGTSGNSYEQYF
TRBJ1-3 | TRBV6-6 | TRBD1 | - | TGTGCCAGCTCCACCACAGGGGGTAGGAGAAACACCATATATTTT | CASSTTGGRRNTIYF
TRBJ1-1 | TRBV5-4 | - | once | TGTGCCAGCAGCTTGGCCGCTAGCATGAACACTGAAGCTTTCTTT | CASSLAASMNTEAFF
TRBJ2-5 | TRBV15 | - | - | TGTGCCACCAGCGGAGGGGCGGCCCAGTACTTC | CATSGGAAQYF
TRBJ2-1 | TRBV6-5 | - | once | TGTGCCAGCATATCCCCAATCTATGAGCAGTTCTTC | CASISPIYEQFF
TRBJ2-5 | TRBV7-2 | - | - | TGTGCCAGCAGCAAAGATGGGGAGACCCAGTACTTC | CASSKDGETQYF
TRBJ2-1 | TRBV20-1 | - | - | TGCAGTGCTAAGATCAGGGCCCCCAGCTCCTACAATGAGCAGTTCTTC | CSAKIRAPSSYNEQFF
TRBJ2-7 | TRBV15 | TRBD2 | - | TGTGCCACCAGCAGAGAGGGGACTAGCGGTTACGAGCAGTACTTC | CATSREGTSGYEQYF
TRBJ1-1 | TRBV6-5 | - | - | TGTGCCAGCAGGTCCACAGAGAACACTGAAGCTTTCTTT | CASRSTENTEAFF
TRBJ2-3 | TRBV7-2 | - | few | TGTGCCAGCAGCTCGGGGACTTCCGCAGATACGCAGTATTTT | CASSSGTSADTQYF
TRBJ2-2 | TRBV2 | - | - | TGTGCCAGCAGGATGACGAACACCGGGGAGCTGTTTTTT | CASRMTNTGELFF
TRBJ2-3 | TRBV6-5 | TRBD2 | - | TGTGCCAGCAGTTACTCGGGTAGCGGGAGCACAGATACGCAGTATTTT | CASSYSGSGSTDTQYF
TRBJ1-1 | TRBV7-2 | TRBD1 | - | TGTGCCAGCAGGGGACAGAGCATGAACACTGAAGCTTTCTTT | CASRGQSMNTEAFF
TRBJ2-1 | TRBV6-5 | - | few | TGTGCCAGCAGTTACTCCCCGGGAAAGGGGGGGAATGAGCAGTTCTTC | CASSYSPGKGGNEQFF
TRBJ2-6 | TRBV5-1 | - | - | TGCGCCAGCAGCGCCCAAACTAGCTCTGGGGCCAACGTCCTGACTTTC | CASSAQTSSGANVLTF